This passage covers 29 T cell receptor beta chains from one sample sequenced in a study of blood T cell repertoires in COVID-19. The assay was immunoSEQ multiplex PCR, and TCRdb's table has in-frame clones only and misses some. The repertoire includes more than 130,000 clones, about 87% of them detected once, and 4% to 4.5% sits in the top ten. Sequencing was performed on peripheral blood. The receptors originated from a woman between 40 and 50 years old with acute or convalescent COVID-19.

The CDR3 DNA reads TGTGCCAGCAGTTACCAGGGGCGTAGCCAAGAGACCCAGTACTTC. Encoded protein: CASSYQGRSQETQYF. The chain combines TRBV6-5 with TRBJ2-5; D is perhaps TRBD1 (6 bases). Trimming took 2 bases from V and 1 from J, leaving 11 bases between them. Germline lookup yields CDR1 MNHEY and CDR2 SVGAGI. The CDR3 length is 15 residues.

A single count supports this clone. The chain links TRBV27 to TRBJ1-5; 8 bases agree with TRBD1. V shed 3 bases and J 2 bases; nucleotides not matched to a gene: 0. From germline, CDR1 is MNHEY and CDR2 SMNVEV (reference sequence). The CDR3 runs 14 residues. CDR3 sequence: CASSLTGGNQPQHF. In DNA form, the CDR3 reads TGTGCCAGCAGTTTGACAGGGGGCAATCAGCCCCAGCATTTT.

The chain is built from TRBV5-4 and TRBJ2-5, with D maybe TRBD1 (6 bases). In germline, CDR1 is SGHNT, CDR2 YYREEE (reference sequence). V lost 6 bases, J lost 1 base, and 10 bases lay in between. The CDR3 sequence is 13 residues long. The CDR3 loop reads CASNGQPQETQYF. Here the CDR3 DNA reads TGTGCCAGCAACGGACAGCCCCAAGAGACCCAGTACTTC.

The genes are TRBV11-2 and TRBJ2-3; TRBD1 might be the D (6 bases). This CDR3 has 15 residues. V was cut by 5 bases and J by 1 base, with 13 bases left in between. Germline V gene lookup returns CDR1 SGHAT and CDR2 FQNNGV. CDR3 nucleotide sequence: TGTGCCAGCAGCCCACCACAGGGCGGCACAGATACGCAGTATTTT. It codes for CASSPPQGGTDTQYF. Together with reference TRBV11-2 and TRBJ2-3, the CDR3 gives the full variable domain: EAGVAQSPRYKIIEKRQSVAFWCNPISGHATLYWYQQILGQGPKLLIQFQNNGVVDDSQLPKDRFSAERLKGVDSTLKIQPAKLEDSAVYLCASSPPQGGTDTQYFGPGTRLTVL.

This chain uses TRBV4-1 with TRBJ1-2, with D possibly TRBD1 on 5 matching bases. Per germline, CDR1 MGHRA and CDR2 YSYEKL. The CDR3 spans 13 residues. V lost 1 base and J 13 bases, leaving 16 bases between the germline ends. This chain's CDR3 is CASSQALPGVRTF. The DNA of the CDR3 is TGCGCCAGCAGCCAAGCCTTGCCGGGGGTTCGCACCTTC.

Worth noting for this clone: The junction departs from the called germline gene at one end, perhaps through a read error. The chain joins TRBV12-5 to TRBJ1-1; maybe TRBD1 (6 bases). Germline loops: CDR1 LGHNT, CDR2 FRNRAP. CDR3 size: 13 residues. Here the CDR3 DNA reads TGTGCTAGTGGTTCCCGCCGGGACACTAAAGCTTTCTTT. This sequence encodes CASGSRRDTKAFF.

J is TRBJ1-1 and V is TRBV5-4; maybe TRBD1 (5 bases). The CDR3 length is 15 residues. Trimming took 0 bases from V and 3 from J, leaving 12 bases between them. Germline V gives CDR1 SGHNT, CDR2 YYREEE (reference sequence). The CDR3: CASSLVSGVHTEAFF. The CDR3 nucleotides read TGTGCCAGCAGCTTGGTATCGGGGGTGCACACTGAAGCTTTCTTT.

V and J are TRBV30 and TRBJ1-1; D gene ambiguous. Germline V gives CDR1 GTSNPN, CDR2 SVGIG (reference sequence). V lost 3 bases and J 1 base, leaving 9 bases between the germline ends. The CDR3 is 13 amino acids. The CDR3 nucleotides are TGTGCCTGGAGAAGGGAGGCGAACACTGAAGCTTTCTTT. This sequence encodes CAWRREANTEAFF.

This chain's CDR3 is CASSLRASGYYYEQYF. CDR3 bases: TGTGCCAGCAGCTTACGAGCTAGCGGGTACTACTACGAGCAGTACTTC. This rearrangement joins TRBV13 to TRBJ2-7; 8 bases are shared with TRBD2. This CDR3 contains 16 residues. Germline CDR1 is PRHDT and CDR2 is FYEKMQ (reference sequence). The V gene end was trimmed by 2 bases and the J gene end by 3 bases; junction bases not matched to a gene: 9.

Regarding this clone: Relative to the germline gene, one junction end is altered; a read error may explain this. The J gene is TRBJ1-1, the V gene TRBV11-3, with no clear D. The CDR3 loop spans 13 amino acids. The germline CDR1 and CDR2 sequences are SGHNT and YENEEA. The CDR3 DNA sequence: TGTGCCAGCAGCTTAGGGATGAACACTAAAGCTTTCTTT. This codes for CASSLGMNTKAFF.

CDR3: CASSQGTGDYGYTF. The CDR3 DNA follows: TGTGCCAGCAGTCAGGGGACAGGGGACTATGGCTACACCTTC. The chain employs TRBV2 and TRBJ1-2, with 10 bases fitting TRBD1. Germline assignment: CDR1 SNHLY and CDR2 FYNNEI. This CDR3 region has 14 residues. V shed 5 bases, J shed 3 bases, and the junction held 3 bases outside the gene matches.

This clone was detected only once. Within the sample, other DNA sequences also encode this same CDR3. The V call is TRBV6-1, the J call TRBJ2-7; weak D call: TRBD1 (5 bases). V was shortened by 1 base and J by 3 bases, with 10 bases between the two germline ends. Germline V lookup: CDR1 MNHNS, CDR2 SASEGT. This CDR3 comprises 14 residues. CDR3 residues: CASSEGWGRYEQYF. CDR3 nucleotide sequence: TGTGCCAGCAGTGAAGGGTGGGGCCGCTACGAGCAGTACTTC.

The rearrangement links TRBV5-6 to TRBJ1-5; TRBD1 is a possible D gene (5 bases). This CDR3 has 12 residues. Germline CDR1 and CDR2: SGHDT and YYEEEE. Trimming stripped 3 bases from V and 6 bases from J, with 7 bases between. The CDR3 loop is CASSWGAQPQHF. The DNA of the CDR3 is TGTGCCAGCAGCTGGGGCGCTCAGCCCCAGCATTTT.

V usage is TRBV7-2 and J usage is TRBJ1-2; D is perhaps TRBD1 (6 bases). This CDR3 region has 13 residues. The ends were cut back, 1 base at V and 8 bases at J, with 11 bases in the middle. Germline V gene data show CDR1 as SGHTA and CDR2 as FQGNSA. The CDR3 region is CASSLGQGSGYTF. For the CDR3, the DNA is TGTGCCAGCAGCTTAGGCCAGGGGAGCGGCTACACCTTC.

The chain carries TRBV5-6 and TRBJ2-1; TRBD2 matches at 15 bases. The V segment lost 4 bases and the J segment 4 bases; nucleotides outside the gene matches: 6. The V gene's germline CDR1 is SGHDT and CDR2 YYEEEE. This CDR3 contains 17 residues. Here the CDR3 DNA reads TGTGCCAGCAGCGCAACCGGGACTAGCGGGGGGTACAATGAGCAGTTCTTC. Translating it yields CASSATGTSGGYNEQFF.

CDR3 nucleotide sequence: TGTGCCAGCAGCCCCGTTAAGGGAGGGACTCAAGAGACCCAGTACTTC. This encodes CASSPVKGGTQETQYF. The V gene is TRBV7-2, the J gene TRBJ2-5, with 7 bases aligning to TRBD2. This CDR3 is 16 amino acids long. Germline V gives CDR1 SGHTA, CDR2 FQGNSA. Unmatched junction bases numbered 11, after V lost 5 bases and J lost 2 bases.

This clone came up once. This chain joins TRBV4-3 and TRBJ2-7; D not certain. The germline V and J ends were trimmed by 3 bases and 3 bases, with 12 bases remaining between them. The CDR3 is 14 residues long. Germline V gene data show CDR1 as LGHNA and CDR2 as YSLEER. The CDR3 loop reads CASSQTAVNYEQYF. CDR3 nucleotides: TGCGCCAGCAGCCAGACTGCGGTTAACTACGAGCAGTACTTC.

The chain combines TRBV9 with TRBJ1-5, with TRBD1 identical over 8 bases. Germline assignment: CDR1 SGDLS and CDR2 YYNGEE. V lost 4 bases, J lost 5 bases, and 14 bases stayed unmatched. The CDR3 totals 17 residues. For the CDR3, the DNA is TGTGCCAGCAGCCGAACAGACGGGACAGGAGGGGATCAGCCCCAGCATTTT. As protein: CASSRTDGTGGDQPQHF.

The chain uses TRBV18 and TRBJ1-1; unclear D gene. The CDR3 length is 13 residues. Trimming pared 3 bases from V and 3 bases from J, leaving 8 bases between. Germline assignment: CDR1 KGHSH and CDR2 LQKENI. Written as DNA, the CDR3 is TGTGCCAGCTCACCCGGGGTCCACACTGAAGCTTTCTTT. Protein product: CASSPGVHTEAFF.

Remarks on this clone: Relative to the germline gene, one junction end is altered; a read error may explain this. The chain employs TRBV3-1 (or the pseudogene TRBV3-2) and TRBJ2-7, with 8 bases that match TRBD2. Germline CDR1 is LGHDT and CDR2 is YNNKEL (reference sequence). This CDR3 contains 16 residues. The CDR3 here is CASSHPFDCRGGLLRF. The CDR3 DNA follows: TGTGCCAGCAGCCACCCCTTCGATTGTCGCGGGGGGTTGTTAAGGTTC.

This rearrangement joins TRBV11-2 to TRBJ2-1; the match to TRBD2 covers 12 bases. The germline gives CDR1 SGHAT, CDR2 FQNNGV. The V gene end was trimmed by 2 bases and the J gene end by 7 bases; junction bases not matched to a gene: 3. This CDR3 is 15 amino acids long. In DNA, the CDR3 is TGTGCCAGCAGCTTATTCCTAGCGGGGGGGAATGAGCAGTTCTTC. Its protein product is CASSLFLAGGNEQFF.

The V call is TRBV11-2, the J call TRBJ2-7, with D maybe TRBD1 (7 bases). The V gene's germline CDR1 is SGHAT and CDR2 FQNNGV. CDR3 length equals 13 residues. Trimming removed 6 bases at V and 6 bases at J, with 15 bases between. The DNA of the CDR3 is TGTGCCAGCAGTCAGGGGGGTACTGGCGAGCAGTACTTC. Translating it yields CASSQGGTGEQYF.

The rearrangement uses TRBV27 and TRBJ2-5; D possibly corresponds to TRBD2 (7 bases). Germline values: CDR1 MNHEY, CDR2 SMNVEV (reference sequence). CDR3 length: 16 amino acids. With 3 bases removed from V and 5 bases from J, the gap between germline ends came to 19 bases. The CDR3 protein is CASSLGGAGMGETQYF. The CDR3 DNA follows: TGTGCCAGCAGTTTGGGGGGGGCCGGGATGGGTGAGACCCAGTACTTC.

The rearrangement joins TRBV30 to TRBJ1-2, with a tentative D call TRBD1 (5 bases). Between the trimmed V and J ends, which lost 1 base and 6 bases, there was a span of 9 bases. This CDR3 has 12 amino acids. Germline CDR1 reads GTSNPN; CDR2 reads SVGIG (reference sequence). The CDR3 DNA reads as TGTGCCTGGAGTGGGGGAGGGGATGGCTACACCTTC. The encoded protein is CAWSGGGDGYTF.

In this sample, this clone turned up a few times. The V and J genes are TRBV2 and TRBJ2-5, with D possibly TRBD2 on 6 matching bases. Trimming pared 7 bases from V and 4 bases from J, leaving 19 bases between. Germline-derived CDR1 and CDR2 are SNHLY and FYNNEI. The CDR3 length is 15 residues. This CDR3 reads CASIPQEGTLETQYF. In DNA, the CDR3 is TGTGCCAGCATCCCTCAGGAGGGGACCTTAGAGACCCAGTACTTC.

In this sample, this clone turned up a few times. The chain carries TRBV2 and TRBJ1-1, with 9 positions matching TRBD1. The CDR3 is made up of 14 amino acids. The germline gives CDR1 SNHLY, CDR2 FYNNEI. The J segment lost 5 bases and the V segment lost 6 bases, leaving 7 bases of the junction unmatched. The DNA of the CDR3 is TGTGCCAGCAGACGACAGGGGGTTATGACTGAAGCTTTCTTT. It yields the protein CASRRQGVMTEAFF.

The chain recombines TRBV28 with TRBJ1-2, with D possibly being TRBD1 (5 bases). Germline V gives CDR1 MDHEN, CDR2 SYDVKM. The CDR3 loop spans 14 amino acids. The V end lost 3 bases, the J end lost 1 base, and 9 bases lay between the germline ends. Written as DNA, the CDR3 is TGTGCCAGCAGTTTTGGGGGGGTTAACTATGGCTACACCTTC. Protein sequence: CASSFGGVNYGYTF.

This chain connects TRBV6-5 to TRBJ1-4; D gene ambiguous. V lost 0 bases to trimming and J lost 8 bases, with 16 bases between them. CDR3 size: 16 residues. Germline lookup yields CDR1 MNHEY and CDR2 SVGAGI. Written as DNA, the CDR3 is TGTGCCAGCAGTTACTCGGTTGGAGTAGGGAGAGAAAAACTGTTTTTT. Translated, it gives CASSYSVGVGREKLFF.

The CDR3 region is CAWIRRGTGILANYGYTF. The CDR3 bases are TGTGCCTGGATCCGTAGGGGGACAGGGATCTTGGCGAACTATGGCTACACCTTC. This chain connects TRBV30 to TRBJ1-2; 9 bases match TRBD1. Trimming cost V 4 bases and J 2 bases; bases outside gene matches: 17. This CDR3 contains 18 residues. CDR1 is GTSNPN and CDR2 is SVGIG in the germline V gene (reference sequence).